The clone carrying this TCR beta chain was counted at least ten times. This CDR3 region has 15 residues. The germline CDR1 and CDR2 sequences are SGHAT and FQNNGV. V trimming: 5 bases; J trimming: 9 bases; junction bases outside the gene matches: 9. This entry is derived from a study of T cells in Graves' hyperthyroidism and ophthalmopathy. RNA transcripts were the template for amplifying TCR beta CDR3 regions. With the HTBI primer set, the TCR CDR3 went through a first round of RT-PCR. TCRdb reanalysed the multiplex PCR reads using MiXCR and keeps one entry per CDR3 protein. The sample includes some 500,000 distinct CDR3 sequences, approximately 15% of them seen just once.

This sequence was found in a woman between 18 and 29 years old with Graves' hyperthyroidism. The specimen was blood. The chain joins TRBV11-2 to TRBJ2-1; TRBD1 matches at 11 bases. As DNA, the CDR3 is TGTGCCAGCAGCACCGGGACAGGGGGAGTGGGTGAGCAGTTCTTC. Amino acid sequence: CASSTGTGGVGEQFF.